This entry concerns a single TCR beta chain. What it binds is unknown. Sample treatment: 15 Gy SBRT to primary tumor, nephrectomy 4 weeks later. Nephrectomy followed 15 Gy stereotactic body radiation by 4 weeks. This specimen belongs to a study of radiation and T cells in renal cell carcinoma. Study conclusions and caveats: In blood, top tumor clones expanded by 2 weeks, shrinking by 4.

Here immunoSEQ multiplex PCR was the method, and the copy in TCRdb shows in-frame clones only, minus some. In the table there are about 15,000 clones, over 60% of which are singletons. There are 14 residues in the CDR3. The V gene lost 4 bases and the J gene lost 5 bases, with 15 bases spanning the gap. Germline loops: CDR1 SGHTA, CDR2 FQGNSA. The sample consisted of tumor tissue, taken from a patient whose treatment included radiotherapy and nephrectomy. This clonotype originated in a woman in her 70s with renal cell carcinoma. V is TRBV7-2 and J is TRBJ2-7, with D perhaps TRBD2 (6 bases). The CDR3 protein is CASSSAGKRDEQYF. CDR3 in DNA: TGTGCCAGCAGCTCCGCAGGAAAGCGGGACGAGCAGTACTTC.